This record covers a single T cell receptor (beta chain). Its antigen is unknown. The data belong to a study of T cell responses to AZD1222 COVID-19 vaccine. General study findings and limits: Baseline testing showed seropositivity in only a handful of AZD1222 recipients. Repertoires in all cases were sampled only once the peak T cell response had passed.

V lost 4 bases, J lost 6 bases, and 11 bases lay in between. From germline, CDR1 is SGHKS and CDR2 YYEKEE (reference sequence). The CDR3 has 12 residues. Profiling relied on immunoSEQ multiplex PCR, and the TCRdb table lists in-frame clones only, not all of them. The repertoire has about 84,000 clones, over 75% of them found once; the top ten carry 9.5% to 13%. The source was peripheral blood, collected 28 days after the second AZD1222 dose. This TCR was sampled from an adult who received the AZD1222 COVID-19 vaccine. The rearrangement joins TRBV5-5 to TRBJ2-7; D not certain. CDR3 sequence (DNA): TGTGCCAGCAGCCCCGAGTTCCGCGAGCAGTACTTC. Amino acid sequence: CASSPEFREQYF.